The present TCR beta chain was sequenced within a study of vaccination effects on CD4 cells after COVID-19. The assay was immunoSEQ multiplex PCR, and TCRdb's table has in-frame clones only and misses some. The top ten clones hold 13% to 15% of a sample with some 30,000 clones, around 75% of them seen once. This clone was seen just once. Its antigen is unknown. Germline CDR1 is KGHDR and CDR2 is SFDVKD. V shed 3 bases and J 2 bases; nucleotides not matched to a gene: 4. This CDR3 spans 16 amino acids. Sequencing followed a ViraFEST assay step that expanded antigen-specific CD4+ T cells with viral peptide pools. Isolating CD4+ T cells followed 9 to 10 days of culture. Each person got two doses of an mRNA SARS-CoV-2 vaccine, BNT162b2 or mRNA-1273. None of the vaccinated had previously contracted SARS-CoV-2, and their nucleocapsid antibodies tested negative. Every well housed approximately 2.2 million PBMC, which grew in culture alongside about 9 IU/ml IL-2 and about 10 ug/ml peptides. Cells had half their medium changed to IL-2 medium on days 3 and 7.

The chain couples TRBV24-1 to TRBJ2-1; 9 positions match TRBD2. This receptor was identified in a human donor who received a COVID-19 vaccine. Sequences were derived from CD4+ T cells from PBMCs cultured with HCoV-229E spike peptides, sampled after COVID-19 vaccination. The CDR3 sequence: CATSDPRTSAYNEQFF. In nucleotides, the CDR3 is TGTGCCACCAGTGATCCGAGGACTAGCGCCTACAATGAGCAGTTCTTC.